One sample yielded the 21 T cell receptor beta chains listed below, sequenced in a study of breast tumors, draining lymph nodes, adjacent tissues (dated by TCRdb to 2016 to 2017). Library preparation used multiplex PCR. Sequencing took place on an Illumina HiSeq 2000. TCRdb applied fastp at Q25 and MiXCR to the public reads, then kept only in-frame beta chains. Under each unique CDR3 protein, matching rows form one entry showing the most common genes and DNA. The sample table contains tens of thousands of distinct CDR3 sequences; only one count was recorded for 60% to 80% of them. Of the sample, 15% to 20% is held by the ten largest clones. Sequenced: breast tumor tissue. All receptors come from a female donor with breast cancer. Some clones in this sample may be carry-over from other donors' samples.

By share of the sample, this clonotype is medium-sized. The chain carries TRBV18 and TRBJ2-3; D gene ambiguous. V dropped 3 bases and J dropped 1 base, with 5 bases sitting between them. From germline, CDR1 is KGHSH and CDR2 LQKENI. The CDR3 is 13 amino acids. Here the CDR3 DNA reads TGTGCCAGCTCACCGGCCGGCACAGATACGCAGTATTTT. The encoded protein is CASSPAGTDTQYF.

With regard to this clonotype: One junction end disagrees with the germline gene, perhaps due to a read error. This chain links TRBV14 with TRBJ2-3; 7 positions agree with TRBD1. Looked up from germline, CDR1 is SGHDN and CDR2 is FVKESK. The CDR3 length is 17 residues. The DNA of the CDR3 is TGTGCCGGCAGCCAAGGGGGAGACAGGGTCGGCACAGATACGCAGTATTTT. It specifies CAGSQGGDRVGTDTQYF.

The chain combines TRBV4-3 with TRBJ1-2; D unresolved. V lost 0 bases and J 4 bases, leaving 6 bases between the germline ends. The CDR3 sequence is 13 residues long. Germline values: CDR1 LGHNA, CDR2 YSLEER. The CDR3 spells CASSQDRTYGYTF. DNA for the CDR3: TGCGCCAGCAGCCAAGACCGGACCTATGGCTACACCTTC.

The rearrangement uses TRBV6-5 and TRBJ1-6; TRBD1 matches 9 bases. This CDR3 is 14 amino acids long. The V and J ends lost 7 bases and 7 bases, in that order; junction bases with no gene match: 5. CDR1 is MNHEY and CDR2 is SVGAGI in the germline V gene. Here the CDR3 reads CASTVGQGNSPLHF. The CDR3 coding sequence is TGTGCCAGCACAGTGGGACAGGGCAATTCACCCCTCCACTTT.

This clonotype came up many times. The V call is TRBV6-1, the J call TRBJ2-7; maybe TRBD2 (5 bases). CDR1 MNHNS and CDR2 SASEGT come from the germline V gene. V lost 8 bases to trimming and J lost 3 bases, with 20 bases between them. This CDR3 is 15 amino acids long. The CDR3 DNA sequence: TGTGCCAGCCTATCAGTATTCGCGGGCGTCTACGAGCAGTACTTC. This sequence encodes CASLSVFAGVYEQYF.

The chain employs TRBV20-1 and TRBJ2-3; D ambiguous. Germline lookup yields CDR1 DFQATT and CDR2 SNEGSKA (reference sequence). The CDR3 has 15 residues. Trimming removed 3 bases from V and 0 bases from J, with 13 bases in between. The DNA of the CDR3 is TGCAGTGCTAGGACGTGGCGGATAAGCACAGATACGCAGTATTTT. Amino acid sequence: CSARTWRISTDTQYF.

V and J are TRBV7-9 and TRBJ2-7, with D possibly matching TRBD2 (7 bases). CDR3 length: 15 residues. Germline CDR1 SEHNR, CDR2 FQNEAQ (reference sequence). The germline V and J ends were trimmed by 5 bases and 3 bases, with 17 bases remaining between them. DNA of the CDR3: TGTGCCAGCAGCCTCGAGGGGGTAGCGGGCTACGAGCAGTACTTC. Its protein is CASSLEGVAGYEQYF.

Sample share makes this clonotype medium-sized. The chain links TRBV2 to TRBJ2-1; D might be TRBD2 (5 bases). The CDR3 length is 15 residues. From germline, CDR1 is SNHLY and CDR2 FYNNEI. V dropped 2 bases and J dropped 1 base, with 9 bases sitting between them. This CDR3 is CASSEKEASYNEQFF. The DNA of the CDR3 is TGTGCCAGCAGTGAAAAGGAGGCGTCCTACAATGAGCAGTTCTTC. Full variable domain (missing parts from reference TRBV2 and TRBJ2-1): EPEVTQTPSHQVTQMGQEVILRCVPISNHLYFYWYRQILGQKVEFLVSFYNNEISEKSEIFDDQFSVERPDGSNFTLKIRSTKLEDSAMYFCASSEKEASYNEQFFGPGTRLTVL.

V is TRBV6-6 and J is TRBJ1-3; the match to TRBD1 covers 8 bases. Germline CDR1 MNHNY, CDR2 SVGAGI (reference sequence). Trimming cost V 8 bases and J 4 bases; bases outside gene matches: 13. This CDR3 has 16 amino acids. CDR3 DNA: TGTGCCAGCGCGCCTCGACTTACAGGGGGAGGAAACACCATATATTTT. This sequence encodes CASAPRLTGGGNTIYF.

Concerning this clonotype: Its ends do not fully match the called genes, so a read error is possible. The rearrangement joins TRBV10-3 to TRBJ2-3; D is unclear. CDR3 length equals 13 residues. Looked up from germline, CDR1 is ENHRY and CDR2 is SYGVKD. In DNA, the CDR3 is TGTGCCATCAGAAGGGATACTACAGATACGCAGAATTTT. It encodes CAIRRDTTDTQNF.

This chain links TRBV7-9 with TRBJ2-2, with no clear D. Germline V lookup: CDR1 SEHNR, CDR2 FQNEAQ (reference sequence). The CDR3 extends over 16 amino acids. The V and J ends lost 1 base and 4 bases respectively, with 13 bases between them. As DNA, the CDR3 is TGTGCCAGCAGCTTAGGTAACAGTAACGGCACCGGGGAGCTGTTTTTT. Its protein is CASSLGNSNGTGELFF.

This chain uses TRBV7-2 with TRBJ2-7; 7 bases agree with TRBD1. The CDR3 sequence is 15 residues long. Germline V gene lookup returns CDR1 SGHTA and CDR2 FQGNSA. J gave up 0 bases and V 5 bases, and 7 bases lay outside the gene matches. CDR3 sequence (DNA): TGTGCCAGCAGCCAACAGGGGTGGAGCTCCTACGAGCAGTACGTC. This gives the protein CASSQQGWSSYEQYV.

The chain employs TRBV7-9 and TRBJ2-7; D remains ambiguous. V dropped 4 bases and J dropped 4 bases, with 17 bases sitting between them. The CDR3 spans 15 residues. Germline loops: CDR1 SEHNR, CDR2 FQNEAQ (reference sequence). The CDR3 nucleotides read TGTGCCAGCAGCTCTAAGGACGGAGCCCCGTACGAGCAGTACTTC. Translated: CASSSKDGAPYEQYF.

The V gene is TRBV6-1, the J gene TRBJ2-7; the match to TRBD1 covers 8 bases. From germline, CDR1 is MNHNS and CDR2 SASEGT. V gave up 11 bases and J gave up 2 bases; unmatched junction bases: 8. The CDR3 extends over 13 amino acids. CDR3 DNA sequence: TGTGCCGGCAATGAACAGGGGGCCTACGAGCAGTACGTC. Translation gives CAGNEQGAYEQYV.

J is TRBJ2-3 and V is TRBV2, with TRBD1 matching over 8 bases. CDR1 and CDR2 from the germline V gene are SNHLY and FYNNEI. The V gene end was trimmed by 8 bases and the J gene end by 0 bases; junction bases not matched to a gene: 4. The length of the CDR3 is 14 residues. The CDR3 sequence is CASGRGLSTDTQYF. The CDR3 DNA is TGTGCCAGCGGCAGGGGGCTCAGCACAGATACGCAGTATTTT.

This clonotype was observed a few times. V and J are TRBV7-7 and TRBJ2-7; tentative D call: TRBD2 (5 bases). In germline, CDR1 is SSHAT, CDR2 FNYEAQ (reference sequence). This CDR3 has 14 residues. The CDR3, as DNA: TGTGCTAGCGAAGGGAAGGAAACGTTCCACGAGCAGTACGTC. Its translation is CASEGKETFHEQYV.

V usage is TRBV4-2 and J usage is TRBJ2-5; D is possibly TRBD2 (7 bases). Germline V gene sequence: CDR1 LGHNA, CDR2 YNFKEQ. Trimming left V 3 bases short and J 2 bases short, with 16 bases between. The CDR3 is 16 residues long. CDR3 coding DNA: TGTGCCAGCAGCCAGGGGTTAGGGGGGGAGCAAGAGACCCAGTACTTC. It translates to CASSQGLGGEQETQYF.

V and J are TRBV6-2 or TRBV6-3 and TRBJ1-6; D is perhaps TRBD1 (6 bases). Between the trimmed V and J ends, which lost 7 bases and 6 bases, there was a span of 13 bases. Per the germline V gene, CDR1 is MNHEY and CDR2 is SVGEGT. The CDR3 has 14 residues. CDR3 DNA sequence: TGTGCCAGCACCCGGCAGGGGCGTAATTCACCCCTCCACTTT. Its protein product is CASTRQGRNSPLHF.

Concerning this clonotype: Compared with germline, one end of the junction differs, possibly owing to a read error. The chain uses TRBV7-9 and TRBJ2-7; D might be TRBD1 (6 bases). The CDR3 runs to 13 residues. Per the germline V gene, CDR1 is SEHNR and CDR2 is FQNEAQ (reference sequence). The CDR3, as DNA: TGCGCCAGCGGCTTAGGACAGAACTACGAGCAGTACTTT. Translating gives CASGLGQNYEQYF.

The chain carries TRBV7-3 and TRBJ2-3, with 8 positions matching TRBD1. This CDR3 has 16 residues. With V trimmed by 5 bases and J by 3 bases, 10 bases remained unmatched. Germline V gene lookup returns CDR1 SGHTA and CDR2 FQGTGA. CDR3 in DNA: TGTGCCAGCAGCAGATTAGACAGGGGAGGAACAGATACGCAGTATTTT. Translating gives CASSRLDRGGTDTQYF.

The chain combines TRBV7-9 with TRBJ1-2; D is uncertain. V was shortened by 5 bases and J by 2 bases, with 6 bases between the two germline ends. Germline V gene data show CDR1 as SEHNR and CDR2 as FQNEAQ (reference sequence). The CDR3 is 12 residues long. The CDR3 DNA reads TGTGCCAGCAGCCTGGGGAACTATGGCTACACCTTC. It encodes CASSLGNYGYTF. Complete variable domain (other parts from reference TRBV7-9 and TRBJ1-2): DTGVSQNPRHKITKRGQNVTFRCDPISEHNRLYWYRQTLGQGPEFLTYFQNEAQLEKSRLLSDRFSAERPKGSFSTLEIQRTEQGDSAMYLCASSLGNYGYTFGSGTRLTVV.